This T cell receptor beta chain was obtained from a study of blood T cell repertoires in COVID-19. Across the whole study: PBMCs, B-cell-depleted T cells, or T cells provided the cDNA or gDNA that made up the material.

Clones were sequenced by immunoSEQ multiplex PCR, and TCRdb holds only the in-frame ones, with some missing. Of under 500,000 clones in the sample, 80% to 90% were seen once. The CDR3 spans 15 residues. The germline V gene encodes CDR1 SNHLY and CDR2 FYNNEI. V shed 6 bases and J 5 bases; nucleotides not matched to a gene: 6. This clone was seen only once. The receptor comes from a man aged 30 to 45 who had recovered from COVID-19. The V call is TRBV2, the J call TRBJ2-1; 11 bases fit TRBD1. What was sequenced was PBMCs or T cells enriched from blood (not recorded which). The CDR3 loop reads CASSGQGARDNEQFF. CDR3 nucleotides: TGTGCCAGCAGCGGACAGGGGGCCCGAGACAATGAGCAGTTCTTC.